The 24 T cell receptor beta chains listed next were all sequenced from one sample in a study of blood T cell repertoires in COVID-19 (dated by TCRdb to about 2020). Libraries were prepared through the immunoSEQ multiplex PCR assay. This immuneACCESS table, as held by TCRdb, lists in-frame sequences with V and J called but not all clones. Of the missing ones, under half trace to an unresolved V gene in checked studies; the others have no known cause. The sample data list 190,000 or so clones, and around 82% of these were observed just once. Jointly, the top ten make up 6% to 8% of the sample. The source material was PBMCs or T cells enriched from blood (not recorded which). The source is a man aged 40-55 years who had recovered from COVID-19.

This clone was detected only a few times. The rearrangement joins TRBV2 to TRBJ1-1; tentative D call: TRBD1 (5 bases). V was pared by 8 bases and J by 7 bases, with 17 bases between. The CDR3 covers 13 residues. Looked up from germline, CDR1 is SNHLY and CDR2 is FYNNEI. This chain's CDR3 is CASGAPVNGEAFF. The DNA for the CDR3 is TGTGCCAGCGGGGCCCCAGTGAACGGTGAAGCTTTCTTT.

This clone appeared a few times. The chain carries TRBV5-4 and TRBJ1-1; 7 bases are shared with TRBD1. Germline loops: CDR1 SGHNT, CDR2 YYREEE (reference sequence). Trimming removed 4 bases from V and 0 bases from J; junction bases left unmatched: 0. CDR3 length equals 13 residues. CDR3 sequence: CASSDRVNTEAFF. The CDR3 bases are TGTGCCAGCAGCGACAGGGTGAACACTGAAGCTTTCTTT.

This rearrangement joins TRBV5-1 to TRBJ1-4; 9 nucleotides agree with TRBD1. There are 14 residues in the CDR3. Trimming at V came to 0 bases and at J to 10 bases, leaving 4 bases not matched to a gene. Germline V lookup: CDR1 SGHRS, CDR2 YFSETQ. As DNA, the CDR3 is TGCGCCAGCAGCTTGGGGGACAGGGAAGGAAAACTGTTTTTT. The encoded protein is CASSLGDREGKLFF. Using reference TRBV5-1 and TRBJ1-4 for the parts outside the CDR3, the full variable domain is KAGVTQTPRYLIKTRGQQVTLSCSPISGHRSVSWYQQTPGQGLQFLFEYFSETQRNKGNFPGRFSGRQFSNSRSEMNVSTLELGDSALYLCASSLGDREGKLFFGSGTQLSVL.

The V and J genes are TRBV10-3 and TRBJ1-5; D possibly corresponds to TRBD1 (5 bases). Germline V gene lookup returns CDR1 ENHRY and CDR2 SYGVKD. This CDR3 is built from 15 residues. The ends were cut back, 8 bases at V and 2 bases at J, with 16 bases in the middle. The CDR3 region is CAIAGGGMGNQPQHF. The CDR3 coding sequence is TGTGCCATCGCTGGGGGGGGGATGGGCAATCAGCCCCAGCATTTT.

The chain couples TRBV6-4 to TRBJ2-3; 9 bases map to TRBD2. The germline CDR1 and CDR2 sequences are MRHNA and SNTAGT. This CDR3 comprises 14 residues. The V and J ends lost 5 bases and 3 bases, in that order; junction bases with no gene match: 3. The DNA of the CDR3 is TGTGCCAGCAGTTTAGCGGGGGAGACAGATACGCAGTATTTT. Encoded protein: CASSLAGETDTQYF.

V and J are TRBV29-1 and TRBJ1-4; TRBD1 matches 7 bases. This CDR3 comprises 14 residues. The junction had 12 bases not matched to a gene; V was cut back by 6 bases and J by 8 bases. Germline values: CDR1 SQVTM, CDR2 ANQGSEA. CDR3 residues: CSVTVDRVGEKLFF. The CDR3 DNA sequence: TGCAGCGTGACCGTCGACAGGGTGGGGGAAAAACTGTTTTTT.

The V and J genes are TRBV27 and TRBJ1-5; 8 nucleotides align to TRBD1. Germline V gene lookup returns CDR1 MNHEY and CDR2 SMNVEV (reference sequence). CDR3 length equals 15 residues. The V and J ends lost 6 bases and 4 bases, in that order; junction bases with no gene match: 8. The CDR3 DNA follows: TGTGCCAGCAGGGAAGGACAGGGTGTAAATCAGCCCCAGCATTTT. It codes for CASREGQGVNQPQHF.

This chain links TRBV6-5 with TRBJ1-1; possible D gene TRBD1, 5 bases. V shed 7 bases and J shed 1 base, with 7 bases lying between them. Germline V CDR1 and CDR2: MNHEY, SVGAGI. The CDR3 length is 12 residues. The CDR3 reads CASTTANTEAFF. The CDR3 coding sequence is TGTGCCAGCACGACAGCGAACACTGAAGCTTTCTTT.

The V and J genes are TRBV29-1 and TRBJ2-4; D unresolved. This CDR3 contains 15 residues. Trimming pared 0 bases from V and 0 bases from J, leaving 9 bases between. Germline values: CDR1 SQVTM, CDR2 ANQGSEA. DNA of the CDR3: TGCAGCGTTGAAGAATTCTACTTAGCCAAAAACATTCAGTACTTC. It specifies CSVEEFYLAKNIQYF.

The genes are TRBV7-2 and TRBJ1-3; D is undetermined. Germline CDR1 and CDR2: SGHTA and FQGNSA. CDR3 length: 19 amino acids. Between the trimmed V and J ends, which lost 1 base and 2 bases, there was a span of 21 bases. The chain's CDR3 is CASSLDGRRGRGTGNTIYF. CDR3 sequence (DNA): TGTGCCAGCAGCTTAGACGGCAGACGAGGAAGAGGTACTGGAAACACCATATATTTT.

The rearrangement uses TRBV7-2 and TRBJ2-5; TRBD2 agrees at 9 bases. The ends lost 4 bases at V and 3 bases at J; junction bases unmatched: 6. Germline CDR1 reads SGHTA; CDR2 reads FQGNSA. CDR3 length equals 15 residues. The CDR3 spells CASSSPTSGEETQYF. For the CDR3, the DNA is TGTGCCAGCAGCTCGCCGACTAGCGGAGAAGAGACCCAGTACTTC.

The genes are TRBV15 and TRBJ2-1; TRBD2 aligns across 10 bases. V gave up 0 bases and J gave up 3 bases; unmatched junction bases: 5. In germline, CDR1 is LNHNV, CDR2 YYDKDF (reference sequence). This CDR3 has 17 residues. CDR3 loop: CATSREVIAGGYNEQFF. CDR3 in DNA: TGTGCCACCAGCAGAGAGGTTATAGCGGGGGGCTACAATGAGCAGTTCTTC.

This clone appeared a few times. The gene calls are TRBV7-9 and TRBJ1-1, with TRBD1 identical over 10 bases. The CDR3 spans 15 residues. Germline V gene data show CDR1 as SEHNR and CDR2 as FQNEAQ (reference sequence). The ends lost 5 bases at V and 0 bases at J; junction bases unmatched: 3. The CDR3 loop is CASSPGTGVNTEAFF. CDR3 nucleotide sequence: TGTGCCAGCAGCCCGGGGACAGGGGTGAACACTGAAGCTTTCTTT. The full variable domain, its missing parts supplied by reference TRBV7-9 and TRBJ1-1, is DTGVSQNPRHKITKRGQNVTFRCDPISEHNRLYWYRQTLGQGPEFLTYFQNEAQLEKSRLLSDRFSAERPKGSFSTLEIQRTEQGDSAMYLCASSPGTGVNTEAFFGQGTRLTVV.

This chain joins TRBV6-5 and TRBJ1-2; D is possibly TRBD1 (6 bases). Germline V lookup: CDR1 MNHEY, CDR2 SVGAGI. Trimming stripped 0 bases from V and 7 bases from J, with 9 bases between. The length of the CDR3 is 13 residues. The CDR3 sequence is CASSYSEGGGYTF. In DNA form, the CDR3 reads TGTGCCAGCAGTTACTCAGAAGGGGGTGGCTACACCTTC.

V and J are TRBV30 and TRBJ1-6; TRBD1 matches 8 bases. The germline gives CDR1 GTSNPN, CDR2 SVGIG (reference sequence). This CDR3 region has 16 residues. J lost 0 bases, V lost 4 bases, and 5 bases had no gene match. CDR3 amino acids: CAWKTGGPSYNSPLHF. CDR3 DNA sequence: TGTGCCTGGAAAACAGGGGGACCCTCCTATAATTCACCCCTCCACTTT.

The chain joins TRBV2 to TRBJ2-2, with 9 bases matching TRBD1. The ends lost 7 bases at V and 1 base at J; junction bases unmatched: 4. Germline lookup yields CDR1 SNHLY and CDR2 FYNNEI. The CDR3 covers 15 residues. The DNA for the CDR3 is TGTGCCAGCACCGTGGGACAGGGGAACACCGGGGAGCTGTTTTTT. Translating gives CASTVGQGNTGELFF.

This clone has more than one count but fewer than ten. The V call is TRBV3-1 (or the pseudogene TRBV3-2), the J call TRBJ2-5; D ambiguous. This CDR3 region has 13 residues. The germline CDR1 and CDR2 sequences are LGHDT and YNNKEL (reference sequence). The V end lost 0 bases, the J end lost 5 bases, and 7 bases lay between the germline ends. In DNA form, the CDR3 reads TGTGCCAGCAGCCAAGATCGGAGCGAGACCCAGTACTTC. This gives the protein CASSQDRSETQYF.

CDR3 bases: TGTGCCAGCAGCTTAGATGAGCGGGGGGTGAAGTTCTTC. This codes for CASSLDERGVKFF. The chain is built from TRBV7-6 and TRBJ2-1; 9 bases are a match to TRBD2. The CDR3 loop spans 13 amino acids. V lost 1 base to trimming and J lost 14 bases; unmatched junction nucleotides: 6. Germline CDR1 reads SGHVS; CDR2 reads FNYEAQ.

This clone was seen more than once but under ten times. This chain connects TRBV7-8 to TRBJ1-2; TRBD1 might be the D (6 bases). The V end was cut by 2 bases, the J end by 4 bases, with 11 bases between. Germline V gene sequence: CDR1 SGHVS, CDR2 FQNEAQ. The length of the CDR3 is 14 residues. CDR3: CASSLRVGGYGYTF. CDR3 nucleotide sequence: TGTGCCAGCAGCTTAAGGGTAGGGGGCTATGGCTACACCTTC.

The chain has TRBV3-1 (or the pseudogene TRBV3-2) and TRBJ1-5; no firm D call. With 0 bases removed from V and 6 bases from J, the gap between germline ends came to 6 bases. The CDR3 contains 13 residues. Looked up from germline, CDR1 is LGHDT and CDR2 is YNNKEL (reference sequence). The CDR3 sequence: CASSQERAQPQHF. The CDR3 nucleotides read TGTGCCAGCAGCCAAGAGAGGGCTCAGCCCCAGCATTTT.

The chain combines TRBV28 with TRBJ1-5; D not resolved. The CDR3 length is 14 residues. Trimming removed 5 bases from V and 7 bases from J, with 15 bases in between. Germline-derived CDR1 and CDR2 are MDHEN and SYDVKM. CDR3 in amino acids: CASSRAPLGQPQHF. In DNA form, the CDR3 reads TGTGCCAGCAGTCGAGCCCCACTAGGCCAGCCCCAGCATTTT.

This clone was detected ten times or more. This chain links TRBV10-3 with TRBJ1-2; a weak D match, TRBD1 (6 bases). Deletions cut 6 bases from V and 10 bases from J, with 12 bases between. CDR3 length: 11 amino acids. The germline V gene has CDR1 ENHRY and CDR2 SYGVKD. CDR3 DNA sequence: TGTGCCATCAGCGAACAGGGTGACTACACCTTC. It translates to CAISEQGDYTF.

The chain uses TRBV5-1 and TRBJ2-1; D uncertain. V lost 0 bases and J lost 0, with 7 bases in between. The CDR3 runs to 15 residues. In germline, CDR1 is SGHRS, CDR2 YFSETQ. CDR3 DNA: TGCGCCAGCAGCTTGGACTATAGCTCCTACAATGAGCAGTTCTTC. Residues: CASSLDYSSYNEQFF.

The chain joins TRBV13 to TRBJ2-5; TRBD1 might be the D (6 bases). V dropped 5 bases and J dropped 5 bases, with 15 bases sitting between them. The germline V gene encodes CDR1 PRHDT and CDR2 FYEKMQ (reference sequence). The length of the CDR3 is 14 residues. CDR3 sequence reads: CASSLLSGAETQYF. As DNA, the CDR3 is TGTGCCAGCAGCCTCCTGTCAGGGGCGGAGACCCAGTACTTC.